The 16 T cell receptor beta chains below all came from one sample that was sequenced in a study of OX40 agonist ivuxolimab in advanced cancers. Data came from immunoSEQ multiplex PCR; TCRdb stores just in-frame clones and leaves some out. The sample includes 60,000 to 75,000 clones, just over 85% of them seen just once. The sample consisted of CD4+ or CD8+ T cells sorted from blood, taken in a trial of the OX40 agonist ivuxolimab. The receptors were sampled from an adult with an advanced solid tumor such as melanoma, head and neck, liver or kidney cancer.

CDR3: CASFRTAETQYF. CDR3 DNA: TGTGCCAGCTTTAGGACTGCCGAGACCCAGTACTTC. V gene TRBV6-5 combines with J gene TRBJ2-5, with D perhaps TRBD2 (5 bases). The CDR3 is 12 amino acids. Germline V CDR1 and CDR2: MNHEY, SVGAGI. Trimming shortened V by 8 bases and J by 5 bases, and 12 bases separated the two germline ends.

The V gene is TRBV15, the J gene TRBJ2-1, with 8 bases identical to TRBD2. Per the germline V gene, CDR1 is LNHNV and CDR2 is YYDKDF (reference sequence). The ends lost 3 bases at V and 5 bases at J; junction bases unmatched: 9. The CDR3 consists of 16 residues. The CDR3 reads CATSRGETSADNEQFF. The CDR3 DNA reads TGTGCCACCAGCAGGGGGGAGACTAGCGCCGACAATGAGCAGTTCTTC.

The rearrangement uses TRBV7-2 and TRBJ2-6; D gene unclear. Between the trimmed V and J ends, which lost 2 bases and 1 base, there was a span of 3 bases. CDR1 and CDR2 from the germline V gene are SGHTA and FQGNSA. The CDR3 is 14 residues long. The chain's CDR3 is CASSLNSGANVLTF. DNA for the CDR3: TGTGCCAGCAGCTTAAATTCTGGGGCCAACGTCCTGACTTTC.

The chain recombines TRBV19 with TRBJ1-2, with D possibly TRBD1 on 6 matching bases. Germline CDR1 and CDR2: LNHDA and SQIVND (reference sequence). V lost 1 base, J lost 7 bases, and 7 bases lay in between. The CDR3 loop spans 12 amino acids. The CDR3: CASSIVGAGYTF. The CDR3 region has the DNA TGTGCCAGTAGTATAGTGGGGGCTGGCTACACCTTC.

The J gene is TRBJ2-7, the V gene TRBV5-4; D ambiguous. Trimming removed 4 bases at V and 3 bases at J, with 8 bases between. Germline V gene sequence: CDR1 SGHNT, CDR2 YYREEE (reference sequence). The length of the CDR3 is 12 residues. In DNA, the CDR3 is TGTGCCAGCAGCCAGGAGTTCTACGAGCAGTACTTC. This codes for CASSQEFYEQYF.

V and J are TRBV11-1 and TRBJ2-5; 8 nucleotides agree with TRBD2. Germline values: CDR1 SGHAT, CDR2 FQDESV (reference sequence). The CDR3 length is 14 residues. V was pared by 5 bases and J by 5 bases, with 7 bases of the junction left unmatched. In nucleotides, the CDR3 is TGTGCCAGCAGCCCCGGGAGGGCCGGTGAGACCCAGTACTTC. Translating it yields CASSPGRAGETQYF.

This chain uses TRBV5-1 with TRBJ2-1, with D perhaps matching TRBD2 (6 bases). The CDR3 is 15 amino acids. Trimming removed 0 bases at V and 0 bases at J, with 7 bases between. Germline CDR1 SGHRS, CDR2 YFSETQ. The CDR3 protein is CASSLGLGSYNEQFF. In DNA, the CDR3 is TGCGCCAGCAGCTTGGGACTAGGCTCCTACAATGAGCAGTTCTTC.

CDR3 bases: TGCGCCAGCAGCCAAGATCTAGCGGGAGGCACCAGAGACACAGATACGCAGTATTTT. It specifies CASSQDLAGGTRDTDTQYF. This sequence joins TRBV4-1 and TRBJ2-3, with 11 bases identical to TRBD2. Trimming took 0 bases from V and 2 from J; bases not matched to a gene: 10. CDR1 is MGHRA, CDR2 YSYEKL, per germline. This CDR3 is 19 amino acids long.

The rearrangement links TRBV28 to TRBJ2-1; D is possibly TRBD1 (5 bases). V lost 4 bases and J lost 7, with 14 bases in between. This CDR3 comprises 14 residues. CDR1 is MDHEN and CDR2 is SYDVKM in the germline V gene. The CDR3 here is CASSSTVGVNEQFF. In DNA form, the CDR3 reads TGTGCCAGCAGTTCCACAGTAGGGGTGAATGAGCAGTTCTTC.

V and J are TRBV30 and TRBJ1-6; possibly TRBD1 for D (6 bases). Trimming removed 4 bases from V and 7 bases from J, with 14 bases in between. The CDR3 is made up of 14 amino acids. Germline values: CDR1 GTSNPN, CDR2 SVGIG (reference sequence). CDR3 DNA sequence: TGTGCCTGGATGCGCCCAGGGGCAAATTCACCCCTCCACTTT. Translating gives CAWMRPGANSPLHF. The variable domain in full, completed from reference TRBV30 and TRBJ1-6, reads SQTIHQWPATLVQPVGSPLSLECTVEGTSNPNLYWYRQAAGRGLQLLFYSVGIGQISSEVPQNLSASRPQDRQFILSSKKLLLSDSGFYLCAWMRPGANSPLHFGNGTRLTVT.

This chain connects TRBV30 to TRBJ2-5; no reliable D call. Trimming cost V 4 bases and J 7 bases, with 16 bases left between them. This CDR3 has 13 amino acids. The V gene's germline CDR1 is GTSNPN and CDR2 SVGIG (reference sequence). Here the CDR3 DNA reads TGTGCCTGGACCTTAGGGCAATTGGGGACCCAGTACTTC. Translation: CAWTLGQLGTQYF.

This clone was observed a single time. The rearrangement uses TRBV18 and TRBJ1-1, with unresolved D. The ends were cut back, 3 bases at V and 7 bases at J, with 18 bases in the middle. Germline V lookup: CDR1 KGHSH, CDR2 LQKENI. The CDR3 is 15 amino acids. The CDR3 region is CASSPPDDWAIEAFF. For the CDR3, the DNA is TGTGCCAGCTCACCTCCCGACGACTGGGCAATTGAAGCTTTCTTT.

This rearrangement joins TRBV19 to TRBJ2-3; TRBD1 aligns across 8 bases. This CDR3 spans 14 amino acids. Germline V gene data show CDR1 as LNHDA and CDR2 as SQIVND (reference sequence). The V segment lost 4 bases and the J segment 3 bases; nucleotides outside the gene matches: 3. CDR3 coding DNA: TGTGCCAGTAGTACGGACAGGGCGACAGATACGCAGTATTTT. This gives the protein CASSTDRATDTQYF.

The CDR3 coding sequence is TGTGCCAGTAGTATCCAGGGGGAGACCCAGTACTTC. This translates into CASSIQGETQYF. V is TRBV19 and J is TRBJ2-5; a possible D gene is TRBD1 (6 bases). This CDR3 has 12 residues. The germline gives CDR1 LNHDA, CDR2 SQIVND (reference sequence). Trimming removed 3 bases from V and 5 bases from J, with 7 bases in between.

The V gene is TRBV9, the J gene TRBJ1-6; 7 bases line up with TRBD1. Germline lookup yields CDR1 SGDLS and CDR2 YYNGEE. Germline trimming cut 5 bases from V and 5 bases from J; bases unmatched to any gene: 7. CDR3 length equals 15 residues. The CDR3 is CASRAPGQDNSPLHF. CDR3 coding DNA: TGTGCCAGCAGGGCCCCCGGACAGGATAATTCACCCCTCCACTTT. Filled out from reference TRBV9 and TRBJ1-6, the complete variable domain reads DSGVTQTPKHLITATGQRVTLRCSPRSGDLSVYWYQQSLDQGLQFLIQYYNGEERAKGNILERFSAQQFPDLHSELNLSSLELGDSALYFCASRAPGQDNSPLHFGNGTRLTVT.

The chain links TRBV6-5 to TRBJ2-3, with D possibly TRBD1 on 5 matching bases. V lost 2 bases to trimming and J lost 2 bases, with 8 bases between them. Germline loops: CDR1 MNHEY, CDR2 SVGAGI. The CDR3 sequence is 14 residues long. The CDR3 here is CASSYDRNTDTQYF. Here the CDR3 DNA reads TGTGCCAGCAGTTACGACAGAAACACAGATACGCAGTATTTT.